These 18 T cell receptor beta chains share one sample of origin, sequenced in a study of identical twins listed by TCRdb under 2016. To prepare the library, 5' RACE was applied. Sequencer: Illumina HiSeq 2000. The public reads were run again by TCRdb, first through fastp at Q25 and then through MiXCR, and only productive beta chains were kept. Records with the same CDR3 protein are collapsed into one entry carrying the most frequent genes and DNA. In all, the sample holds fewer than 250,000 distinct CDR3 sequences, and roughly 9.4% of those were seen once. The ten largest clones represent 5% to 6.5% of the sample. Sequencing input: memory (CD45RO+) T cells sorted from blood. Taken with the paper, the label for cell subset or site translates to: CD45RO+ enriched T cells. The source of these receptors is a young woman in good health.

This clonotype was detected ten times or more. This chain links TRBV5-1 with TRBJ1-2; weak D call: TRBD1 (5 bases). Looked up from germline, CDR1 is SGHRS and CDR2 is YFSETQ. The V gene lost 1 base and the J gene lost 2 bases, with 15 bases spanning the gap. CDR3 length: 16 residues. The CDR3: CASSLTVTGGNYGYTF. CDR3 coding DNA: TGCGCCAGCAGCTTGACAGTCACCGGGGGGAACTATGGCTACACCTTC.

This clonotype was seen repeatedly, ten times or more. J is TRBJ2-7 and V is TRBV7-9, with a weak D call TRBD1 (6 bases). The CDR3 loop spans 16 amino acids. Germline V CDR1 and CDR2: SEHNR, FQNEAQ (reference sequence). V lost 2 bases, J lost 3 bases, and 17 bases lay in between. The CDR3 loop reads CASSLKQGLSFYEQYF. For the CDR3, the DNA is TGTGCCAGCAGCTTAAAACAGGGCCTCAGTTTCTACGAGCAGTACTTC.

The chain employs TRBV12-3 or TRBV12-4 and TRBJ2-7, with 10 bases lining up with TRBD2. The CDR3 runs to 13 residues. The trim removed 6 bases at V and 11 bases at J, leaving 10 bases unmatched. This chain's CDR3 is CASSRTSGTAEYF. The DNA of the CDR3 is TGTGCCAGCAGCAGGACTAGCGGAACAGCGGAGTACTTC.

The chain carries TRBV20-1 and TRBJ2-1; the match to TRBD2 covers 8 bases. CDR1 is DFQATT and CDR2 is SNEGSKA in the germline V gene (reference sequence). V lost 5 bases, J lost 6 bases, and 12 bases stayed unmatched. The CDR3 is 15 amino acids. CDR3 DNA sequence: TGCAGTGCTTCGGATCCCGGGACTAGGGGCAATGAGCAGTTCTTC. Translation gives CSASDPGTRGNEQFF.

This clonotype was counted a few times. The rearrangement joins TRBV6-2 or TRBV6-3 to TRBJ2-1, with D possibly matching TRBD1 (6 bases). Trimming stripped 10 bases from V and 4 bases from J, with 20 bases between. Germline lookup yields CDR1 MNHEY and CDR2 SVGEGT. The length of the CDR3 is 15 residues. The CDR3 nucleotides read TGTGCCACTAACGGTGGGAGAGGGGGATACAATGAGCAGTTCTTC. Translation gives CATNGGRGGYNEQFF.

This clonotype was seen many times. The CDR3, as DNA: TGTGCCAGCAGCTCACACGTAAGCTCCTACGAGCAGTACTTC. Amino acid sequence: CASSSHVSSYEQYF. The chain uses TRBV5-5 and TRBJ2-7, with D hard to call. CDR1 is SGHKS, CDR2 YYEKEE, per germline (reference sequence). CDR3 length: 14 residues. V lost 3 bases and J lost 0, with 10 bases in between.

This sequence joins TRBV12-3 or TRBV12-4 and TRBJ1-2; 10 bases are a match to TRBD1. The CDR3 is 13 residues long. The ends lost 6 bases at V and 6 bases at J; junction bases unmatched: 4. The CDR3 DNA sequence: TGTGCCAGCAGCCCCGGGACAGGGGATGGCTACACCTTC. Protein product: CASSPGTGDGYTF.

V usage is TRBV10-1 and J usage is TRBJ1-1; no reliable D call. Germline V gene lookup returns CDR1 WNHNN and CDR2 SYGVQD (reference sequence). The CDR3 length is 12 residues. V shed 7 bases and J shed 8 bases, with 14 bases lying between them. The DNA of the CDR3 is TGCGCCAGCATAGGACCTAGCGGAGAAGCTTTCTTT. It yields the protein CASIGPSGEAFF.

At least ten counts were recorded for this clonotype. The DNA is left out, because the CDR3 cannot be placed on it with certainty; the CDR3 is given as TCRdb lists it. V and J are TRBV5-1 and TRBJ2-3; the listed D gene, TRBD2, was not tested against the DNA. The CDR3 spans 14 residues, counting both ends. CDR1 SGHRS and CDR2 YFSETQ come from the germline V gene. This chain's CDR3 is CASSFAEGTAGPYF.

The table lists this clonotype with many counts. The V and J genes are TRBV6-1 and TRBJ1-1; maybe TRBD1 (5 bases). Trimming removed 7 bases at V and 4 bases at J, with 13 bases between. Germline V CDR1 and CDR2: MNHNS, SASEGT. There are 13 residues in the CDR3. This chain's CDR3 is CASMLGAGTEAFF. The CDR3 DNA reads as TGTGCCAGCATGCTCGGGGCTGGCACTGAAGCTTTCTTT.

V is TRBV2 and J is TRBJ1-2; no firm D call. The V gene's germline CDR1 is SNHLY and CDR2 FYNNEI. The V end was cut by 8 bases, the J end by 8 bases, with 12 bases between. The CDR3 spans 11 residues. CDR3 sequence (DNA): TGTGCCAGCGGGGTGGTGGACGGCTACACCTTC. It codes for CASGVVDGYTF. The variable domain in full, with the rest retrieved from reference TRBV2 and TRBJ1-2, is EPEVTQTPSHQVTQMGQEVILRCVPISNHLYFYWYRQILGQKVEFLVSFYNNEISEKSEIFDDQFSVERPDGSNFTLKIRSTKLEDSAMYFCASGVVDGYTFGSGTRLTVV.

This chain uses TRBV11-3 with TRBJ2-2; the D call may be TRBD1 or TRBD2 (5 bases each). V was trimmed by 4 bases and J by 8 bases, leaving 20 bases between them. Germline assignment: CDR1 SGHNT and CDR2 YENEEA. The CDR3 is made up of 16 amino acids. The CDR3 region has the DNA TGTGCCAGCAGCTCCGCAGGGACGTACGCGGCGGGGGAGCTGTTTTTT. Translating gives CASSSAGTYAAGELFF. Filled out from reference TRBV11-3 and TRBJ2-2, the complete variable domain reads EAGVVQSPRYKIIEKKQPVAFWCNPISGHNTLYWYLQNLGQGPELLIRYENEEAVDDSQLPKDRFSAERLKGVDSTLKIQPAELGDSAVYLCASSSAGTYAAGELFFGEGSRLTVL.

Concerning this clonotype: Possible read error: a much larger clone is one base away. The V gene is TRBV7-9, the J gene TRBJ2-7; D perhaps matches TRBD1 (6 bases). With 5 bases removed from V and 3 bases from J, the gap between germline ends came to 8 bases. This CDR3 region has 12 residues. Germline assignment: CDR1 SEHNR and CDR2 FQNEAQ (reference sequence). The CDR3 nucleotides read TGTGCCAGCAGCCGACAGGTCTACGAGCAGTACTTC. It codes for CASSRQVYEQYF.

The genes are TRBV4-2 and TRBJ2-5, with TRBD2 matching over 7 bases. Germline lookup yields CDR1 LGHNA and CDR2 YNFKEQ. With 4 bases clipped from V and 5 bases from J, the junction kept 13 bases outside the gene matches. The CDR3 contains 16 residues. CDR3 in amino acids: CASSRASSGGGETQYF. The CDR3 DNA reads as TGTGCCAGCAGCCGGGCTTCGTCCGGGGGAGGGGAGACCCAGTACTTC.

V gene TRBV7-9 combines with J gene TRBJ1-2, with TRBD1 matching 8 bases. V was clipped by 4 bases and J by 0 bases; unmatched bases: 10. The CDR3 contains 17 residues. The V gene's germline CDR1 is SEHNR and CDR2 FQNEAQ (reference sequence). CDR3: CASSSAGQANTNYGYTF. CDR3 DNA: TGTGCCAGCAGCTCAGCGGGACAGGCGAACACTAACTATGGCTACACCTTC.

This clonotype was counted a few times. The CDR3 spells CSAMGLAGSTDTQYF. Here the CDR3 DNA reads TGCAGTGCGATGGGACTAGCGGGAAGCACAGATACGCAGTATTTT. The chain links TRBV20-1 to TRBJ2-3, with TRBD2 matching 13 bases. CDR3 length equals 15 residues. The germline V gene has CDR1 DFQATT and CDR2 SNEGSKA (reference sequence). V was pared by 6 bases and J by 0 bases, with 3 bases of the junction left unmatched.

A few counts support this clonotype. This chain links TRBV10-3 with TRBJ2-6, with D maybe TRBD2 (6 bases). Germline CDR1 and CDR2: ENHRY and SYGVKD. Trimming shortened V by 0 bases and J by 6 bases, and 15 bases separated the two germline ends. This CDR3 is 17 amino acids long. As DNA, the CDR3 is TGTGCCATCAGTGAGTCGACTAGTACGGTTTTGGCCAACGTCCTGACTTTC. It translates to CAISESTSTVLANVLTF.

The chain employs TRBV24-1 and TRBJ2-5, with unresolved D. The CDR3 contains 15 residues. V lost 2 bases to trimming and J lost 2 bases, with 11 bases between them. Germline values: CDR1 KGHDR, CDR2 SFDVKD. CDR3 DNA: TGTGCCACCAGTGATTCTAACGACCATCAAGAGACCCAGTACTTC. This codes for CATSDSNDHQETQYF.